Listed below are T cell receptor beta chains from one sample, sequenced in a study of cytomegalovirus exposure and HLA in healthy donors. TCRdb's copy holds only in-frame clones and misses some; the assay was immunoSEQ multiplex PCR. The repertoire has 180,000 or so clones, around 76% of them found once; the top ten carry around 1.9%. Sequences were obtained from PBMCs. These receptors were collected from a woman in her 30s in good health and CMV-seropositive. CDR3s include the opening cysteine and the closing phenylalanine or tryptophan. A D gene is named only where the DNA matches it firmly. Clone size, where shown, is once, few, many, or a class for clones that have expanded.

j_call v_call d_call clone_size cdr3_nt cdr3_aa
TRBJ2-7 TRBV2 TRBD2 - TGTGCCAGCACGGGGGGACTAGCGTACGAGCAGTACTTC CASTGGLAYEQYF
TRBJ2-7 TRBV29-1 - once TGCAGCGTTGTAACCTACGAGCAGTACTTC CSVVTYEQYF
TRBJ1-2 TRBV28 TRBD1 - TGTGCCATTAACAGGGGGGGATACTATGGCTACACCTTC CAINRGGYYGYTF
TRBJ2-3 TRBV2 - - TGTGCCAGCAGTGATGGAGGGGGAGGGGAAACAGATACGCAGTATTTT CASSDGGGGETDTQYF
TRBJ2-7 TRBV5-3 TRBD1 once TGTGCCAGAAGCCCGGATACCCAGGGGGTTCACGAGCAGTACTTC CARSPDTQGVHEQYF
TRBJ2-5 TRBV6-5 - - TGTGCCAGCAGTTACTCGGGAGTCTACCAAGAGACCCAGTACTTC CASSYSGVYQETQYF
TRBJ2-7 TRBV6-5 TRBD1 - TGTGCCAGCAGCTCCCTGGACAGGATCCCTACGGAGCAGTACTTC CASSSLDRIPTEQYF
TRBJ2-7 TRBV6-1 - - TGTGCCAGCAGTGACAGAGGGGAACAGGGCGCGAACTTC CASSDRGEQGANF
TRBJ1-2 TRBV9 - - TGTGCCAGCAGCGTATCCTCCTCAGGGAACGGCTACACCTTC CASSVSSSGNGYTF
TRBJ2-5 TRBV9 - once TGTGCCAGCAGCCCTGTGGCGGGGAGAGACCAAGAGACCCAGTACTTC CASSPVAGRDQETQYF
TRBJ1-5 TRBV27 TRBD1 - TGTGCCAGCCTTGATCCGACAGGGGGCATGAATCAGCCCCAGCATTTT CASLDPTGGMNQPQHF
TRBJ2-1 TRBV2 TRBD2 few TGTGCCAGCTCTAGCGGGGGGGCCACCCTCTCCTACAATGAGCAGTTCTTC CASSSGGATLSYNEQFF
TRBJ2-1 TRBV10-2 TRBD2 - TGCGCCAGCGTCGGGGGGGACTACAATGAGCAGTTCTTC CASVGGDYNEQFF
TRBJ2-2 TRBV4-1 TRBD2 - TGCGCCAGCAGCCAAGACGCTGGCGGGGGGGCCGGGGAGCTGTTTTTT CASSQDAGGGAGELFF
TRBJ2-5 TRBV7-2 TRBD2 - TGTGCCAGCAGCTTGGGACTAGCGGGAGTTCAGAAGACCCAGTACTTC CASSLGLAGVQKTQYF
TRBJ2-7 TRBV5-1 TRBD1 - TGCGCCAGCAGCCGCCGGGACAGCGGCGGCTACGAGCAGTACTTC CASSRRDSGGYEQYF
TRBJ1-1 TRBV5-1 TRBD1 - TGCGCCAGCAGCTTGGACAGGGGAGACACTGAAGCTTTCTTT CASSLDRGDTEAFF
TRBJ1-1 TRBV15 - few TGTGCCACCAGCAGAGTACCCCTCAGAACTGAAGCTTTCTTT CATSRVPLRTEAFF
TRBJ2-7 TRBV9 - - TGTGCCAGCAGCGTAGAGGACTTGTCCTACGAGCAGTACTTC CASSVEDLSYEQYF